Shown below are 25 T cell receptor beta chains from a single sample sequenced in a study of cytomegalovirus exposure and HLA in healthy donors. This PCR relied on a set of 60 Vbeta primers and 13 Jbeta primers. TCRdb's copy holds only in-frame clones and misses some; the assay was immunoSEQ multiplex PCR. The sample includes about 160,000 clones, approximately 80% of them seen just once. Material for sequencing was PBMCs. These receptor sequences come from a male donor in good health and CMV-seronegative.

The chain's CDR3 is CASSPPQGRDTGELFF. CDR3 in DNA: TGCGCCAGCAGCCCACCACAGGGTAGGGACACCGGGGAGCTGTTTTTT. The genes are TRBV4-1 and TRBJ2-2; a possible D gene is TRBD1 (6 bases). Trimming removed 4 bases at V and 3 bases at J, with 15 bases between. The CDR3 is 16 residues long. The germline CDR1 and CDR2 sequences are MGHRA and YSYEKL.

This rearrangement joins TRBV19 to TRBJ2-7; TRBD1 agrees at 8 bases. Trimming at V came to 5 bases and at J to 1 base, leaving 7 bases not matched to a gene. The germline V gene encodes CDR1 LNHDA and CDR2 SQIVND (reference sequence). The CDR3 has 15 amino acids. CDR3 bases: TGTGCCAGTAGTCACGGACAGGGACGGTCCTACGAGCAGTACTTC. Protein: CASSHGQGRSYEQYF.

The chain is built from TRBV27 and TRBJ2-5, with D maybe TRBD2 (5 bases). The germline CDR1 and CDR2 sequences are MNHEY and SMNVEV (reference sequence). The CDR3 length is 14 residues. With 4 bases removed from V and 5 bases from J, the gap between germline ends came to 14 bases. CDR3 nucleotides: TGTGCCAGCAGTTCCCCTTCGGGGTACGAGACCCAGTACTTC. This sequence encodes CASSSPSGYETQYF.

The chain carries TRBV27 and TRBJ1-6, with D perhaps matching TRBD1 (6 bases). The CDR3 sequence is 14 residues long. V was shortened by 5 bases and J by 7 bases, with 12 bases between the two germline ends. Per germline, CDR1 MNHEY and CDR2 SMNVEV (reference sequence). CDR3 nucleotides: TGTGCCAGCAGTCTACAGGGTGTAAATTCACCCCTCCACTTT. It codes for CASSLQGVNSPLHF.

The V call is TRBV21-1, the J call TRBJ2-7; TRBD2 reflects the table's D call only, with no check against the DNA. TRBV21-1 is assigned pseudogene status. This CDR3 spans 12 amino acids. The CDR3: CASNRGAYEQYF. The CDR3 nucleotides are TGTGCCAGCAACCGGGGAGCCTACGAGCAGTACTTC.

This clone was seen a few times. The rearrangement links TRBV14 to TRBJ2-7; 14 bases line up with TRBD2. Trimming took 4 bases from V and 3 from J; bases not matched to a gene: 2. The CDR3 is 15 amino acids. CDR1 is SGHDN and CDR2 is FVKESK in the germline V gene. The CDR3 DNA follows: TGTGCCAGCAGCCTGGGACTAGCGGGAGTCTACGAGCAGTACTTC. It codes for CASSLGLAGVYEQYF.

This sequence joins TRBV15 and TRBJ1-1, with 10 bases lining up with TRBD1. Trimming at V came to 0 bases and at J to 5 bases, leaving 18 bases not matched to a gene. In germline, CDR1 is LNHNV, CDR2 YYDKDF (reference sequence). The CDR3 loop spans 20 amino acids. The CDR3 sequence: CATSRDRRDRGGGRGTEAFF. CDR3 coding DNA: TGTGCCACCAGCAGAGATCGCCGGGACAGGGGAGGGGGCAGGGGGACTGAAGCTTTCTTT.

This chain links TRBV20-1 with TRBJ2-3; D may be TRBD1 (6 bases). The CDR3 extends over 11 amino acids. V shed 7 bases and J shed 9 bases, with 14 bases lying between them. Germline lookup yields CDR1 DFQATT and CDR2 SNEGSKA (reference sequence). DNA of the CDR3: TGCAGTGGGGAGACAGGTGAGACGCAGTATTTT. Protein: CSGETGETQYF.

The genes are TRBV19 and TRBJ2-5; weak D call: TRBD2 (5 bases). CDR3 size: 14 residues. From germline, CDR1 is LNHDA and CDR2 SQIVND (reference sequence). Trimming pared 3 bases from V and 4 bases from J, leaving 12 bases between. The CDR3 is CASSMEAAGETQYF. CDR3 bases: TGTGCCAGTAGTATGGAGGCGGCGGGAGAGACCCAGTACTTC.

The V and J genes are TRBV5-4 and TRBJ2-2; TRBD2 aligns across 11 bases. The CDR3 totals 18 residues. Trimming at V came to 6 bases and at J to 5 bases, leaving 15 bases not matched to a gene. Germline V gives CDR1 SGHNT, CDR2 YYREEE (reference sequence). The CDR3 region is CASILHRLAGSFTGELFF. The CDR3 bases are TGTGCCAGCATACTACACCGACTAGCGGGATCGTTTACCGGGGAGCTGTTTTTT. The full variable domain, rest sourced from reference TRBV5-4 and TRBJ2-2, is ETGVTQSPTHLIKTRGQQVTLRCSSQSGHNTVSWYQQALGQGPQFIFQYYREEENGRGNFPPRFSGLQFPNYSSELNVNALELDDSALYLCASILHRLAGSFTGELFFGEGSRLTVL.

This clone was seen a handful of times. The chain carries TRBV6-1 and TRBJ1-4; D gene unclear. The CDR3 consists of 12 residues. The V and J ends lost 1 base and 6 bases respectively, with 3 bases between them. The V gene's germline CDR1 is MNHNS and CDR2 SASEGT. The CDR3 region is CASSEVYEKLFF. Here the CDR3 DNA reads TGTGCCAGCAGTGAAGTCTATGAAAAACTGTTTTTT.

The chain has TRBV5-1 and TRBJ1-3; 9 bases fit TRBD1. CDR3 length: 15 residues. Trimming removed 2 bases from V and 1 base from J; junction bases left unmatched: 1. Germline V gives CDR1 SGHRS, CDR2 YFSETQ. The CDR3 coding sequence is TGCGCCAGCAGCTTAGACAGGGGGTCTGGAAACACCATATATTTT. It encodes CASSLDRGSGNTIYF.

In the case of this clone: The sample has other DNA sequences that encode this CDR3 too. The rearrangement joins TRBV5-6 to TRBJ1-2; 9 nucleotides line up with TRBD1. The CDR3 has 18 residues. V lost 4 bases to trimming and J lost 0 bases; unmatched junction nucleotides: 13. From germline, CDR1 is SGHDT and CDR2 YYEEEE. The CDR3 spells CASSLVRPTGGSNYGYTF. CDR3 DNA sequence: TGTGCCAGCAGCCTGGTCCGCCCGACAGGGGGATCTAACTATGGCTACACCTTC. Filled out from reference TRBV5-6 and TRBJ1-2, the complete variable domain reads DAGVTQSPTHLIKTRGQQVTLRCSPKSGHDTVSWYQQALGQGPQFIFQYYEEEERQRGNFPDRFSGHQFPNYSSELNVNALLLGDSALYLCASSLVRPTGGSNYGYTFGSGTRLTVV.

The genes are TRBV7-2 and TRBJ2-4; perhaps TRBD2 as D (5 bases). This CDR3 comprises 16 residues. V was clipped by 0 bases and J by 3 bases, with 12 bases between them. Germline CDR1 is SGHTA and CDR2 is FQGNSA. Written as DNA, the CDR3 is TGTGCCAGCAGCTTAGCGAGTACCGGGGTCAAAAACATTCAGTACTTC. Protein product: CASSLASTGVKNIQYF.

The V and J genes are TRBV4-2 and TRBJ2-2, with a tentative D call TRBD2 (7 bases). This CDR3 comprises 17 residues. Trimming removed 0 bases from V and 4 bases from J, with 15 bases in between. CDR1 is LGHNA, CDR2 YNFKEQ, per germline. The CDR3 DNA is TGTGCCAGCAGCCAAGATGGGGGGGGGCTGCGCACCGGGGAGCTGTTTTTT. Translating gives CASSQDGGGLRTGELFF.

The chain carries TRBV11-1 and TRBJ2-7, with 8 bases fitting TRBD1. This CDR3 region has 15 residues. V lost 1 base, J lost 3 bases, and 5 bases stayed unmatched. From germline, CDR1 is SGHAT and CDR2 FQDESV (reference sequence). CDR3 amino acids: CASSLVSDRGYEQYF. The DNA of the CDR3 is TGTGCCAGCAGCTTAGTTTCAGACAGGGGCTACGAGCAGTACTTC.

This clone has just a few counts. The chain has TRBV6-4 and TRBJ1-1, with unresolved D. The V and J ends lost 3 bases and 0 bases respectively, with 5 bases between them. Germline V gives CDR1 MRHNA, CDR2 SNTAGT. This CDR3 is built from 13 residues. The CDR3 sequence is CASSEGMNTEAFF. The CDR3 DNA sequence: TGTGCCAGCAGTGAGGGCATGAACACTGAAGCTTTCTTT.

This rearrangement joins TRBV2 to TRBJ2-5, with 7 bases fitting TRBD1. TRBJ2-7 explains the end of the DNA better; the J call may be wrong. This CDR3 spans 14 amino acids. The germline CDR1 and CDR2 sequences are SNHLY and FYNNEI. The CDR3: CASSPGTVPHEQYF. The CDR3 nucleotides are TGTGCCAGCAGTCCCGGGACAGTGCCCCACGAGCAGTACTTC.

The chain combines TRBV6-1 with TRBJ1-2; 7 bases are a match to TRBD1. The CDR3 extends over 13 amino acids. The germline CDR1 and CDR2 sequences are MNHNS and SASEGT. V shed 6 bases and J 6 bases; nucleotides not matched to a gene: 7. The CDR3 loop is CASSRGQTDGYTF. The CDR3, as DNA: TGTGCCAGCAGCAGGGGACAGACCGATGGCTACACCTTC.

The table lists this clone with a few counts. V is TRBV7-6 and J is TRBJ2-3, with TRBD2 identical over 8 bases. Germline CDR1 and CDR2: SGHVS and FNYEAQ. V shed 9 bases and J 4 bases; nucleotides not matched to a gene: 6. The CDR3 is 13 residues long. CDR3 nucleotides: TGTGCCAGTGCGAGCGGGAGTCCAGATACGCAGTATTTT. Amino acids: CASASGSPDTQYF.

The V call is TRBV4-2, the J call TRBJ2-3; TRBD2 matches at 8 bases. Germline V gene lookup returns CDR1 LGHNA and CDR2 YNFKEQ. The CDR3 has 15 amino acids. V dropped 6 bases and J dropped 1; count of bases not matched to a gene: 6. CDR3 coding DNA: TGTGCCAGCAGAGCCTTTAGCGGGGGCACAGATACGCAGTATTTT. The encoded protein is CASRAFSGGTDTQYF.

V is TRBV5-4 and J is TRBJ2-3, with TRBD2 matching over 11 bases. J was trimmed by 4 bases and V by 1 base; bases with no gene match: 2. Germline loops: CDR1 SGHNT, CDR2 YYREEE (reference sequence). The CDR3 spans 15 residues. CDR3 residues: CASSLFSGGADTQYF. The CDR3 DNA follows: TGTGCCAGCAGCTTGTTTAGCGGGGGGGCAGATACGCAGTATTTT.

The rearrangement joins TRBV28 to TRBJ1-2, with D maybe TRBD1 (5 bases). The CDR3 totals 12 residues. Per the germline V gene, CDR1 is MDHEN and CDR2 is SYDVKM. Deletions cut 11 bases from V and 4 bases from J, with 14 bases between. CDR3: CAARQSGYGYTF. The DNA of the CDR3 is TGTGCCGCGAGACAGAGTGGCTATGGCTACACCTTC.

This clone was seen only a few times. This chain connects TRBV21-1 to TRBJ2-7; no DNA check was done on the table's D call, TRBD2. TRBV21-1 is a listed pseudogene. The CDR3 spans 17 residues. CDR3 protein: CASSKGSRFRSLHEQYF. CDR3 nucleotides: TGTGCCAGCAGCAAAGGGTCTCGGTTTCGGTCTCTCCACGAGCAGTACTTC.

The chain links TRBV4-1 to TRBJ2-5; 8 bases agree with TRBD1. Trimming took 11 bases from V and 5 from J; bases not matched to a gene: 10. CDR1 is MGHRA, CDR2 YSYEKL, per germline. The CDR3 totals 13 residues. As DNA, the CDR3 is TGCGCCGTTTGGACAGGGCTAAGGGAGACCCAGTACTTC. Translation: CAVWTGLRETQYF.